A selection of T cell receptor beta chains follows, all from one sample in a study of graft-versus-host responses after intestinal transplantation. Method: immunoSEQ multiplex PCR; TCRdb's copy keeps in-frame clones and lacks some. There are more than 50,000 clones in the sample; under 95% occur only once, and 2.7% lies in the top ten. Sequenced material: PBMCs, taken around 120 days after intestinal transplantation. These receptors all stem from a human patient who received an intestinal transplant, so some T cells may come from the graft donor. The CDR3 runs from the conserved cysteine through the conserved F or W. The D gene is left open where the match is weak. Clone size is given for some rows only: seen once, a few or many times, or a class if the clone is expanded.

abundance	v_gene	j_gene	d_gene	CDR3nt	CDR3aa
-	TRBV25-1	TRBJ2-3	TRBD2	TGTGCCAGCAGGGGGACTAGACCCCCTAGCACAGATACGCAGTATTTT	CASRGTRPPSTDTQYF
few	TRBV5-1	TRBJ2-1	-	TGCGCCAGCAGCTTGGATTCGGGGGTCACCTCCTACAATGAGCAGTTCTTC	CASSLDSGVTSYNEQFF
-	TRBV10-3	TRBJ2-1	-	TGTGCCATCAGTGAAGTGAATGAGCAGTTCTTC	CAISEVNEQFF
-	TRBV27	TRBJ2-3	-	TGTGCCAGCAGTCCTCCGGGACGGTACACAGATACGCAGTATTTT	CASSPPGRYTDTQYF
-	TRBV28	TRBJ1-5	-	TGTGCCAGCAGTTTATTAGGGGAATCGGTCAATCAGCCCCAGCATTTT	CASSLLGESVNQPQHF
-	TRBV19	TRBJ1-2	-	TGTGCCAGTAGCGGACCATATGGCTACACCTTC	CASSGPYGYTF
-	TRBV15	TRBJ2-3	TRBD2	TGTGCCACCAGCAAATCAGCGGGAGTGGAGGCAGATACGCAGTATTTT	CATSKSAGVEADTQYF
-	TRBV4-1	TRBJ2-3	-	TGCGCCAGCCGGTCGAGAGGGAGCAGGCGCTCTAGCACAGATACGCAGTATTTT	CASRSRGSRRSSTDTQYF
-	TRBV28	TRBJ1-2	TRBD1	TGTGCCAGCCGGGACAGGGGAGGTAACTATGGCTACACCTTC	CASRDRGGNYGYTF
-	TRBV6-5	TRBJ1-2	-	TGTGCCAGCAGTTCCGGGGGCTATGGCTACACCTTC	CASSSGGYGYTF
-	TRBV18	TRBJ2-5	-	TGTGCCAGCTCACCACGCAGGATCCAAGAGACCCAGTACTTC	CASSPRRIQETQYF
-	TRBV10-2	TRBJ2-1	TRBD2	TGCGCCAGCAGCTTCCATATAGCGGGGGGATACAATGAGCAGTTCTTC	CASSFHIAGGYNEQFF
-	TRBV19	TRBJ1-5	-	TGTGCCAGTAGCTTTAAGGGTTGGAATCAGCCCCAGCATTTT	CASSFKGWNQPQHF
few	TRBV27	TRBJ2-1	-	TGTGCCAGCAGTCTCTACAATGAGCAGTTCTTC	CASSLYNEQFF
-	TRBV5-1	TRBJ2-7	-	TGCGCCAGCAGCCAAGGACCTAAGGATCTCTACGAGCAGTACTTC	CASSQGPKDLYEQYF
-	TRBV6-6	TRBJ1-2	-	TGTGCCAGCAATCAAAACAGAAATGGCTACACCTTC	CASNQNRNGYTF
-	TRBV6-5	TRBJ2-2	-	TGTGCCAGCAGTTATCTCAGGGTACACGGGGAGCTGTTTTTT	CASSYLRVHGELFF
-	TRBV7-2	TRBJ2-1	-	TGTGCCAGCAGCTTAGCGCTTATGCTCAGCTCCTACAATGAGCAGTTCTTC	CASSLALMLSSYNEQFF
-	TRBV4-2	TRBJ2-1	-	TGTGCCAGCAGTGGTAGAAATGAGCAGTTCTTC	CASSGRNEQFF
-	TRBV11-3	TRBJ1-1	-	TGTGCCAGCAGCTTATATCTGGGAACTGAAGCTTTCTTT	CASSLYLGTEAFF
-	TRBV2	TRBJ2-5	-	TGTGCCAGCGTTACAGGGTGGGCAGAGACCCAGTACTTC	CASVTGWAETQYF
-	TRBV4-1	TRBJ2-1	-	TGCGCCAGCAGCCAATCCCTGGGTTCCTACAATGAGCAGTTCTTC	CASSQSLGSYNEQFF
-	TRBV28	TRBJ2-5	-	TGTGCCAGCCGAAAAGAGACCCAGTACTTC	CASRKETQYF
once	TRBV29-1	TRBJ1-4	-	TGCAGCGTTTTTTGGTTCCAGGCTCCAGAAAAACTGTTTTTT	CSVFWFQAPEKLFF
-	TRBV4-1	TRBJ1-2	-	TGCGCCAGCAGCCAACCCGCGACCTCTAACTATGGCTACACCTTC	CASSQPATSNYGYTF
-	TRBV5-1	TRBJ2-3	-	TGCGCCAGCAGCTTTACGGGAGTGAAAGATACGCAGTATTTT	CASSFTGVKDTQYF
-	TRBV9	TRBJ1-3	TRBD1	TGTGCCAGCAGCGTAGACAGGGGGTCTGGAAACACCATATATTTT	CASSVDRGSGNTIYF
-	TRBV6-5	TRBJ2-1	TRBD1	TGTGCCAGCAGTTCTGTGACAGGGATATTTTACAATGAGCAGTTCTTC	CASSSVTGIFYNEQFF
-	TRBV6-1	TRBJ2-7	TRBD2	TGTGCCATCCCGGGACTAGCGGGAGGCTACGAGCAGTACTTC	CAIPGLAGGYEQYF
-	TRBV6-1	TRBJ2-7	-	TGTGCCAGCACTGGAAACCCTTACTACGAGCAGTACTTC	CASTGNPYYEQYF
-	TRBV10-1	TRBJ2-3	-	TGCGCCAGCAGCGGACAGCGAATCACAGATACGCAGTATTTT	CASSGQRITDTQYF
-	TRBV9	TRBJ2-2	-	TGTGCCAGCAGCGTACTAGGATCGGGGGGCCGGACCGGGGAGCTGTTTTTT	CASSVLGSGGRTGELFF
-	TRBV7-8	TRBJ2-1	TRBD2	TGTGCCAGCAGCTTAGGAAGACTAGCGGGAGGGCCGGGGAATGAGCAGTTCTTC	CASSLGRLAGGPGNEQFF
-	TRBV5-4	TRBJ2-5	TRBD2	TGTGCCAGCAGCTTGCCCGGGACTAGACAAGAGACCCAGTACTTC	CASSLPGTRQETQYF
-	TRBV11-1	TRBJ2-5	TRBD2	TGTGCCAGCAGCCAAAGCTTGGGACTAGCGGGAGAATGGGAGACCCAGTACTTC	CASSQSLGLAGEWETQYF
-	TRBV5-1	TRBJ2-5	-	TGCGCCAGCAGCGTCGGACTTGGGGAGACCCAGTACTTC	CASSVGLGETQYF
-	TRBV4-2	TRBJ2-4	-	TGTGCCAGCAGCCAAGAAGGGGCCTGGAGCCAAAACATTCAGTACTTC	CASSQEGAWSQNIQYF
-	TRBV6-1	TRBJ2-3	TRBD1	TGTGCCAGCAGTGAAGGACGGACAGGGAGCACAGATACGCAGTATTTT	CASSEGRTGSTDTQYF
-	TRBV4-1	TRBJ2-3	-	TGCGCCAGCAGCCGAGTAGGAGATACGCAGTATTTT	CASSRVGDTQYF
-	TRBV15	TRBJ2-7	TRBD2	TGTGCCACCAGCCCTCGGCGGGAGTCCTCCTACGAGCAGTACTTC	CATSPRRESSYEQYF
-	TRBV10-2	TRBJ2-7	-	TGCGCCAGCAGTATCGGGTCCTACGAGCAGTACTTC	CASSIGSYEQYF
-	TRBV30	TRBJ2-7	-	TGTGCCTGGAGTGTACCGGCGGGATTCGTCGAGCAGTACTTC	CAWSVPAGFVEQYF
-	TRBV7-3	TRBJ2-1	TRBD2	TGTGCCAGCAGCCCGCAGGGCGGGGGGGAAATGCTGTTCTTC	CASSPQGGGEMLFF
-	TRBV6-5	TRBJ1-2	-	TGTGCCAGCAGTTACGGCAGGGACTATGGCTACACCTTC	CASSYGRDYGYTF
-	TRBV5-6	TRBJ2-7	TRBD1	TGTGCCAGCAGCTTGGTGGACAGGGGGTCCTACGAGCAGTACTTC	CASSLVDRGSYEQYF
-	TRBV5-4	TRBJ2-4	TRBD2	TGTGCCAGCAGCTACTCCTCGGGGGGGGACATTCAGTACTTC	CASSYSSGGDIQYF
few	TRBV6-1	TRBJ2-7	-	TGTGCCATCTCCCTACGCCGGACGGGTTCCTACGAGCAGTACTTC	CAISLRRTGSYEQYF
-	TRBV19	TRBJ2-7	TRBD2	TGTGCCAGTAGTACACGGCTAGCGGGAATTACCTACGAGCAGTACTTC	CASSTRLAGITYEQYF
-	TRBV5-1	TRBJ1-4	-	TGCGCCAGCGCGTACTCAGGTGCAACTAATGAAAAACTGTTTTTT	CASAYSGATNEKLFF
-	TRBV5-5	TRBJ1-1	-	TGTGCCAGCAGCTTGGGGTCGGACACTGAAGCTTTCTTT	CASSLGSDTEAFF
-	TRBV10-3	TRBJ1-3	-	TGTGCCATCAGTCAGGGACCGGGAAACACCATATATTTT	CAISQGPGNTIYF